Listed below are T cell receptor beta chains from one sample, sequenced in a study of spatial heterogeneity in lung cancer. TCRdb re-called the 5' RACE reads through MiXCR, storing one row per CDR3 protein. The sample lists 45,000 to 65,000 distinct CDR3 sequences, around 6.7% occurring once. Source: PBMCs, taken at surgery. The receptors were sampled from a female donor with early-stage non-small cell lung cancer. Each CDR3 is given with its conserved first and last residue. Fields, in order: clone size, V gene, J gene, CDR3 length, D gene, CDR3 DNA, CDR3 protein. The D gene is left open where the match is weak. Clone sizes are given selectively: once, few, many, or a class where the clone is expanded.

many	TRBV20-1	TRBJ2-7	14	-	TGCAGTGCTAGAGTCCGGGACCCAACCTACGAGCAGTACTTC	CSARVRDPTYEQYF
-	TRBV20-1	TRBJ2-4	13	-	TGCAGTCCTAGGGGGTTAGCCAAAAACATTCAGTACTTC	CSPRGLAKNIQYF
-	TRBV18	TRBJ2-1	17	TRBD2	TGTGCCAGCTCACCACAGCCCCCGACTAGCGGACCCGGGGTGCAGTTCTTC	CASSPQPPTSGPGVQFF
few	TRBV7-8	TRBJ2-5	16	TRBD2	TGTGCCAGCAGCCCCGGACTAGCGGGGGGTCAAGAGACCCAGTACTTC	CASSPGLAGGQETQYF
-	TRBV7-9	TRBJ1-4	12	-	TGTGCCAGCAGCCCCCCGGGCCCCAAACTGTTTTTT	CASSPPGPKLFF
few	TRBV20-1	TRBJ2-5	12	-	TGCAGTGCAGGGTACCAGCAAGAGACCCAGTACTTC	CSAGYQQETQYF
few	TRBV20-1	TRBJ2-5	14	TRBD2	TGCAGTGGCGGGAGCCCATTGGGCCCGGAGACCCAGTACTTC	CSGGSPLGPETQYF
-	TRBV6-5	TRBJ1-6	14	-	TGTGCCAGCAGTTCGGGACATAATAATTCACCCCTCCACTTT	CASSSGHNNSPLHF
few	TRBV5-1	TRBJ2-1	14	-	TGCGCCAGCAGACGAGTTCCGGACTACAATGAGCAGTTCTTC	CASRRVPDYNEQFF
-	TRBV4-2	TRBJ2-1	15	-	TGTGCCAGCAGCCAAGGACAGCACACTTCGGGTGAGCAGTTCTTC	CASSQGQHTSGEQFF
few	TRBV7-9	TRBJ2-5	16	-	TGTGCCATTCAATATAAAGTGGCGGATCCCCAAGAGACCCAGTACTTC	CAIQYKVADPQETQYF
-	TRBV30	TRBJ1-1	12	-	TGTGCCTGGGCCCAGGGGCGAACTGAAGCTTTCTTT	CAWAQGRTEAFF
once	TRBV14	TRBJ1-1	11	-	TGTGCCAGCCGGAGGGGAGATGAAGCTTTCTTT	CASRRGDEAFF
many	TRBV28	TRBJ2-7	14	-	TGTGCCAGCAGTTTGGGACTTACCTTATACGAGCAGTACTTC	CASSLGLTLYEQYF
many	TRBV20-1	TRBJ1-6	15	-	TGCAGTGCTAGAGAGGGGCGGCTGGCGTATTCACCCCTCCACTTT	CSAREGRLAYSPLHF
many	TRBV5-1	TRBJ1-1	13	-	TGCGCCAGCACGGACAGCATGAACACTGAAGCTTTCTTT	CASTDSMNTEAFF
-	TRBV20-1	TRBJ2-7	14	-	TGCAGTGCTAAGAGAGCCGGTTCTTTTTACGAGCAGTACTTC	CSAKRAGSFYEQYF
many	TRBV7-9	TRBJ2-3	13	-	TGTGCCAGCAGCTTAAAGTTGACAGATACGCAGTATTTT	CASSLKLTDTQYF
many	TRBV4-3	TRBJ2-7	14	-	TGCGCCAGCAGCCAAGGAAGTCAGAGCTACGAGCAGTACTTC	CASSQGSQSYEQYF
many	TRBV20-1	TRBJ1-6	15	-	TGCAGTGCTAGCGGGGAGAGGGGAATGGTGTCACCCCTCCACTTT	CSASGERGMVSPLHF
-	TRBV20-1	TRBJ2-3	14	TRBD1	TGCAGTGCTAGAGAAGACAGGGAGTCAGATACGCAGTATTTT	CSAREDRESDTQYF
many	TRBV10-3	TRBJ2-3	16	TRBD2	TGTGCCATCAGTGAGTCGAAACAGCCGGGAGGGCAAGGGCAGTATTTT	CAISESKQPGGQGQYF
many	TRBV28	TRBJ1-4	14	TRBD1	TGTGCCAGCCGGGACAGGCTTTTTAATGAAAAACTGTTTTTT	CASRDRLFNEKLFF
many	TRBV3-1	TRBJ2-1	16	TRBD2	TGTGCCAGCAGCCAAGGGCAGCGGGGGGGCCGGAATGAGCAGTTCTTC	CASSQGQRGGRNEQFF
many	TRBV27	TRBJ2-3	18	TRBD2	TGTGCCAGCAGTTTTAAGTGGGTTGCGGGAGCTCCGTCAGATACGCAGTATTTT	CASSFKWVAGAPSDTQYF
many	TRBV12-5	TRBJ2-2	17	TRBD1	TGTGCTAGTGGTTTGCAGCGGACAGGGGTAAACACCGGGGAGCTGTTTTTT	CASGLQRTGVNTGELFF
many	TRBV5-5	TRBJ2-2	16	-	TGTGCCAGCAGCAAGGACAGTCTCCCGAACACCGGGGAGCTGTTTTTT	CASSKDSLPNTGELFF
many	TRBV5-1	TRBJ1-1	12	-	TGCGCCAGCAGCTTGAAGGGGTTCCCAGCTTTCTTT	CASSLKGFPAFF
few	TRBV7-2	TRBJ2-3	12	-	TGTGCCAGCAGCGGGACCTTGGGCCCCCGGTATTTT	CASSGTLGPRYF
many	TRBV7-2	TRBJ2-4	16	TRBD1	TGTGCCAGCAGCCCCGACAGGGGGTCGGCCAAAAACATTCAGTACTTC	CASSPDRGSAKNIQYF
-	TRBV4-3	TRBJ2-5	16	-	TGCGCCAGCAGCCAAGAAGCGGCCGATTACCAAGAGACCCAGTACTTC	CASSQEAADYQETQYF